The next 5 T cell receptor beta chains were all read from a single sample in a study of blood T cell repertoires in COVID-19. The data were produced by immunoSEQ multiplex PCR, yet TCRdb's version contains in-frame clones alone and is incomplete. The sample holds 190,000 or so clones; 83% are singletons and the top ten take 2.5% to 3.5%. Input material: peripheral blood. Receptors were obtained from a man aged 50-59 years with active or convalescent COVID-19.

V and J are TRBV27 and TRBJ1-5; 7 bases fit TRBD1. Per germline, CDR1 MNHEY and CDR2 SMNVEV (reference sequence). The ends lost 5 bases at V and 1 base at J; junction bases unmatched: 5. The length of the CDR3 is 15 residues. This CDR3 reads CASSTGALSNQPQHF. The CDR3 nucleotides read TGTGCCAGCAGTACAGGGGCGCTAAGCAATCAGCCCCAGCATTTT.

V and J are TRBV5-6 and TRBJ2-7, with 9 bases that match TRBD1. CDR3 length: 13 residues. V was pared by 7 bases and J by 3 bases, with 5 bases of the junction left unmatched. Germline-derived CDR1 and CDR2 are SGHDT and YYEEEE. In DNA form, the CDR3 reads TGTGCCAGCTGGACAGGGGCCAACTACGAGCAGTACTTC. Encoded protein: CASWTGANYEQYF.

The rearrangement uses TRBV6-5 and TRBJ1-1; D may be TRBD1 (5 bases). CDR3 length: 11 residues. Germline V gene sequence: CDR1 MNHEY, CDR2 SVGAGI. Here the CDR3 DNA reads TGTGCTACCGGGAGGGGCACTGAAGCTTTCTTT. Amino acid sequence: CATGRGTEAFF.

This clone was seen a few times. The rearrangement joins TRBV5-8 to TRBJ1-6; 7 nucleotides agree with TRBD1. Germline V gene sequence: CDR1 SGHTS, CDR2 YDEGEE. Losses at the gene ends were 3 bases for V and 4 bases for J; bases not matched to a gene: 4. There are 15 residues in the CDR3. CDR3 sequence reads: CASSSGTVYNSPLHF. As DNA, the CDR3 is TGTGCCAGCAGCTCCGGGACAGTATATAATTCACCCCTCCACTTT. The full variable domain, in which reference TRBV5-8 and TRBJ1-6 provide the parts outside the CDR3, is EAGVTQSPTHLIKTRGQQATLRCSPISGHTSVYWYQQALGLGLQFLLWYDEGEERNRGNFPPRFSGRQFPNYSSELNVNALELEDSALYLCASSSGTVYNSPLHFGNGTRLTVT.

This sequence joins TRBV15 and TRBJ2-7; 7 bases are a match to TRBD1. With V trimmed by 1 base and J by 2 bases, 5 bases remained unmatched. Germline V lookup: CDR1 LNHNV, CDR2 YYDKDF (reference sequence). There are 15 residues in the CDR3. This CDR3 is CATSRGQGRAYEQYF. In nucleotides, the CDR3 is TGTGCCACCAGCAGAGGACAGGGAAGGGCCTACGAGCAGTACTTC.